This T cell receptor (beta chain) is from a study of T cell repertoires in aging, cancer and after chemotherapy. The template was genomic DNA from peripheral blood, not RNA. CDR3 size: 17 residues. CDR1 and CDR2 from the germline V gene are SQVTM and ANQGSEA. V lost 3 bases and J lost 0, with 20 bases in between. A mixed TRB-A/B primer pool amplified rearranged TRB by multiplex touch-down PCR. Via MiXCR, TCRdb re-called the multiplex PCR reads, giving one row per CDR3 protein. Of 7,500 to 10,000 distinct CDR3 sequences in the sample, approximately 25% were seen once. The receptor was isolated from a human donor in good health. Specimen: blood. The chain recombines TRBV29-1 with TRBJ2-5; D is possibly TRBD1 (6 bases). CDR3: CSVEEWYREQYQETQYF. The CDR3 coding sequence is TGCAGCGTTGAGGAGTGGTACAGGGAGCAGTACCAAGAGACCCAGTACTTC.